The sequence of this TCR beta chain was determined in a study of vaccination effects on CD4 cells after COVID-19. Study-level results: Late post-vaccination, clones induced by infection and those induced by vaccine underwent marked clonal contraction.

CDR1 is LGHDT and CDR2 is YNNKEL in the germline V gene (reference sequence). V lost 0 bases to trimming and J lost 7 bases, with 12 bases between them. There are 14 residues in the CDR3. A note on this clone: Its target is not known.

ViraFEST assay sequencing came after antigen-specific CD4+ T cells were expanded with viral peptide pools. Following 10 days of culture, CD4+ T cells were isolated. The person acquired a PCR-confirmed SARS-CoV-2 infection between March and December 2020. A half-medium replacement with IL-2 medium was carried out on days 3 and 7. Clones were sequenced by immunoSEQ multiplex PCR, and TCRdb holds only the in-frame ones, with some missing. The sample lists roughly 35,000 clones, roughly 69% occurring once. Here the sequenced sample was CD4+ T cells from PBMCs cultured with HCoV-NL63 spike peptides, taken before COVID-19 vaccination. This TCR was sampled from a human donor who had a prior SARS-CoV-2 infection. The chain joins TRBV3-1 (or the pseudogene TRBV3-2) to TRBJ1-1; D gene uncertain. The CDR3 sequence: CASSQDLSGFEAFF. Here the CDR3 DNA reads TGTGCCAGCAGCCAAGATTTATCAGGATTTGAAGCTTTCTTT.